The 27 T cell receptor beta chains presented below share a single source sample, sequenced in a study of shared clonotypes between healthy human individuals. Measured with immunoSEQ multiplex PCR; TCRdb has only the in-frame clones, and not every one. The table lists about 380,000 clones, 90% to 98% of them singletons, with about 0.32% in the top ten. Sequencing input: memory CD8+ T cells sorted from blood. Subset noted: CD45RO+ cells pooled with CCR7-negative TemRA cells. Receptor source: a man aged 25 to 45 in good health.

This clone was counted only a few times. Distinct nucleotide sequences in the sample also encode this CDR3. The CDR3 loop is CASSVGTGGTDTQYF. CDR3 coding DNA: TGTGCCAGCAGCGTAGGGACAGGGGGCACAGATACGCAGTATTTT. The chain links TRBV9 to TRBJ2-3; 9 bases are a match to TRBD1. Germline CDR1 reads SGDLS; CDR2 reads YYNGEE. The junction had 0 bases not matched to a gene; V was cut back by 0 bases and J by 1 base. This CDR3 contains 15 residues.

The chain employs TRBV4-1 and TRBJ2-2; D is undetermined. This CDR3 spans 13 amino acids. Germline CDR1 reads MGHRA; CDR2 reads YSYEKL. V was trimmed by 0 bases and J by 5 bases, leaving 4 bases between them. The CDR3 region is CASSQDRTGELFF. The CDR3 DNA reads as TGCGCCAGCAGCCAAGATAGGACCGGGGAGCTGTTTTTT.

About this clone itself: This sample includes further DNA sequences coding for the same CDR3. The V and J genes are TRBV4-1 and TRBJ1-2, with D tentatively TRBD1 (6 bases). Trimming left V 0 bases short and J 5 bases short, with 10 bases between. Germline-derived CDR1 and CDR2 are MGHRA and YSYEKL. The CDR3 is 14 amino acids. The CDR3 DNA sequence: TGCGCCAGCAGCCAAGACAGGGGCGGGTATGGCTACACCTTC. This translates into CASSQDRGGYGYTF.

This sequence joins TRBV19 and TRBJ1-1, with D maybe TRBD1 (5 bases). Trimming left V 5 bases short and J 0 bases short, with 10 bases between. The CDR3 covers 14 residues. Germline V lookup: CDR1 LNHDA, CDR2 SQIVND (reference sequence). The CDR3 spells CASSLTDMNTEAFF. DNA for the CDR3: TGTGCCAGTAGTTTGACAGACATGAACACTGAAGCTTTCTTT.

This chain links TRBV5-1 with TRBJ2-3; D may be TRBD2 (6 bases). CDR1 is SGHRS and CDR2 is YFSETQ in the germline V gene. There are 14 residues in the CDR3. The germline V and J ends were trimmed by 2 bases and 1 base, with 8 bases remaining between them. The CDR3 here is CASSLGGGTDTQYF. CDR3 coding DNA: TGCGCCAGCAGCTTAGGAGGGGGCACAGATACGCAGTATTTT. Based on the CDR3 plus reference TRBV5-1 and TRBJ2-3, the full variable domain is KAGVTQTPRYLIKTRGQQVTLSCSPISGHRSVSWYQQTPGQGLQFLFEYFSETQRNKGNFPGRFSGRQFSNSRSEMNVSTLELGDSALYLCASSLGGGTDTQYFGPGTRLTVL.

This clone was seen a single time. V gene TRBV7-6 combines with J gene TRBJ2-5; 15 nucleotides agree with TRBD2. The CDR3 contains 18 residues. Losses at the gene ends were 3 bases for V and 2 bases for J; bases not matched to a gene: 7. Germline CDR1 and CDR2: SGHVS and FNYEAQ. The CDR3 sequence: CASSFWTSGRAGQETQYF. CDR3 DNA: TGTGCCAGCAGCTTCTGGACTAGCGGGAGGGCTGGGCAAGAGACCCAGTACTTC.

The J gene is TRBJ2-1, the V gene TRBV7-9, with 8 positions matching TRBD1. The CDR3 length is 15 residues. Germline V gene lookup returns CDR1 SEHNR and CDR2 FQNEAQ (reference sequence). V was clipped by 5 bases and J by 8 bases; unmatched bases: 11. The CDR3: CASSPTGTGFYEQFF. CDR3 in DNA: TGTGCCAGCAGCCCAACCGGGACAGGTTTCTATGAGCAGTTCTTC.

The V call is TRBV14, the J call TRBJ2-3; perhaps TRBD2 as D (6 bases). The V end lost 1 base, the J end lost 7 bases, and 12 bases lay between the germline ends. The CDR3 runs to 14 residues. CDR1 and CDR2 from the germline V gene are SGHDN and FVKESK. The CDR3 sequence is CASSQGPGGNTQYF. The CDR3 DNA is TGTGCCAGCAGCCAAGGACCTGGGGGGAATACGCAGTATTTT.

The chain carries TRBV29-1 and TRBJ2-3; possibly TRBD2 for D (6 bases). Germline-derived CDR1 and CDR2 are SQVTM and ANQGSEA. The V gene lost 5 bases and the J gene lost 2 bases, with 14 bases spanning the gap. The CDR3 is 14 amino acids. CDR3 DNA sequence: TGCAGCGTTAAACGGGAGCCCCTCACAGATACGCAGTATTTT. Translating gives CSVKREPLTDTQYF.

The gene calls are TRBV20-1 and TRBJ2-1; no reliable D call. From germline, CDR1 is DFQATT and CDR2 SNEGSKA (reference sequence). V was shortened by 6 bases and J by 4 bases, with 4 bases between the two germline ends. The CDR3 covers 10 residues. CDR3 region: CSAPYNEQFF. In DNA, the CDR3 is TGCAGTGCCCCATACAATGAGCAGTTCTTC.

The chain combines TRBV6-1 with TRBJ2-7; no reliable D call. In germline, CDR1 is MNHNS, CDR2 SASEGT. This CDR3 is built from 16 residues. V dropped 2 bases and J dropped 0 bases, with 14 bases sitting between them. CDR3 nucleotide sequence: TGTGCCAGCAGTGAACGCCTACCCGATAGCTCCTACGAGCAGTACTTC. Translation: CASSERLPDSSYEQYF.

The genes are TRBV30 and TRBJ2-2, with a tentative D call TRBD1 (6 bases). Germline V gene sequence: CDR1 GTSNPN, CDR2 SVGIG (reference sequence). V was clipped by 0 bases and J by 1 base, with 6 bases between them. The CDR3 is 14 amino acids. The CDR3 bases are TGTGCCTGGAGTGTACAGGGGAACACCGGGGAGCTGTTTTTT. Its translation: CAWSVQGNTGELFF.

V and J are TRBV5-1 and TRBJ2-1, with D tentatively TRBD2 (6 bases). The length of the CDR3 is 12 residues. With 0 bases removed from V and 12 bases from J, the gap between germline ends came to 10 bases. Per the germline V gene, CDR1 is SGHRS and CDR2 is YFSETQ. CDR3 region: CASSLERLGQFF. In DNA, the CDR3 is TGCGCCAGCAGCTTGGAGAGACTAGGGCAGTTCTTC.

The chain employs TRBV6-1 and TRBJ2-7; 7 bases map to TRBD2. After removal of 5 bases from V and 6 bases from J, the junction contained 4 bases not matched to a gene. The CDR3 totals 12 residues. The germline V gene encodes CDR1 MNHNS and CDR2 SASEGT. CDR3 in amino acids: CASSSGISEQYF. CDR3 DNA: TGTGCCAGCAGTAGCGGGATAAGCGAGCAGTACTTC.

This chain links TRBV7-9 with TRBJ1-6, with D possibly TRBD1 on 5 matching bases. The CDR3 is 13 amino acids. In germline, CDR1 is SEHNR, CDR2 FQNEAQ (reference sequence). V was cut by 5 bases and J by 10 bases, with 12 bases left in between. CDR3 loop: CASSPQGVSPLHF. The CDR3 nucleotides read TGTGCCAGCAGCCCCCAGGGTGTCTCACCCCTCCACTTT.

J is TRBJ1-2 and V is TRBV19; TRBD1 agrees at 7 bases. This CDR3 is built from 16 residues. Germline V gene lookup returns CDR1 LNHDA and CDR2 SQIVND (reference sequence). Unmatched junction bases numbered 11, after V lost 7 bases and J lost 0 bases. The CDR3 is CASNIQGRPANYGYTF. The CDR3 DNA follows: TGTGCCAGTAACATACAGGGGCGCCCGGCTAACTATGGCTACACCTTC.

This clone has a single count. V usage is TRBV10-2 and J usage is TRBJ2-7; TRBD1 agrees at 7 bases. V shed 4 bases, J shed 3 bases, and the junction held 3 bases outside the gene matches. CDR1 and CDR2 from the germline V gene are WSHSY and SAAADI. CDR3 length equals 13 residues. For the CDR3, the DNA is TGCGCCAGCAGTGCCAGGGGGAACTACGAGCAGTACTTC. As protein: CASSARGNYEQYF.

The J gene is TRBJ2-1, the V gene TRBV5-4; D unclear. The germline V and J ends were trimmed by 4 bases and 0 bases, with 11 bases remaining between them. The CDR3 is 15 amino acids. The germline CDR1 and CDR2 sequences are SGHNT and YYREEE (reference sequence). The CDR3 coding sequence is TGTGCCAGCAGCCCGCAGATTGGCTCCTACAATGAGCAGTTCTTC. Its translation: CASSPQIGSYNEQFF.

This chain connects TRBV11-2 to TRBJ2-3; perhaps TRBD2 as D (5 bases). V lost 3 bases and J 5 bases, leaving 6 bases between the germline ends. In germline, CDR1 is SGHAT, CDR2 FQNNGV. This CDR3 has 12 amino acids. The DNA of the CDR3 is TGTGCCAGCAGCTTCGCGGGAGATACGCAGTATTTT. It is translated as CASSFAGDTQYF.

V is TRBV6-1 and J is TRBJ1-5; the D is unclear. The V and J ends lost 3 bases and 7 bases respectively, with 13 bases between them. Germline CDR1 is MNHNS and CDR2 is SASEGT. The CDR3 consists of 14 residues. This CDR3 is CASSEMGSGQPQHF. CDR3 coding DNA: TGTGCCAGCAGTGAGATGGGTAGCGGCCAGCCCCAGCATTTT.

The chain employs TRBV30 and TRBJ1-2; 9 nucleotides align to TRBD1. Trimming cost V 5 bases and J 1 base; bases outside gene matches: 5. This CDR3 region has 14 residues. CDR1 GTSNPN and CDR2 SVGIG come from the germline V gene (reference sequence). In DNA form, the CDR3 reads TGTGCCTGGGACGCGGGACAGGGTAACTATGGCTACACCTTC. It translates to CAWDAGQGNYGYTF.

The chain recombines TRBV5-8 with TRBJ2-7; D is tentatively TRBD1 or TRBD2 (5 bases each). The CDR3 is 14 residues long. V was pared by 5 bases and J by 2 bases, with 14 bases between. Per the germline V gene, CDR1 is SGHTS and CDR2 is YDEGEE. The CDR3 DNA sequence: TGTGCCAGCAGACATAGGGACCAAACCTACGAGCAGTACTTC. This sequence encodes CASRHRDQTYEQYF.

The chain uses TRBV10-3 and TRBJ1-3, with TRBD1 as a possible D gene (6 bases). V gave up 8 bases and J gave up 3 bases, with 14 bases separating them. This CDR3 has 14 residues. From germline, CDR1 is ENHRY and CDR2 SYGVKD. The CDR3 region has the DNA TGTGCCATCCAACAGGGTGGAGATGGAAACACCATATATTTT. Encoded protein: CAIQQGGDGNTIYF.

This chain connects TRBV7-2 to TRBJ2-7; TRBD1 matches 8 bases. This CDR3 region has 12 residues. Trimming at V came to 7 bases and at J to 7 bases, leaving 6 bases not matched to a gene. Per germline, CDR1 SGHTA and CDR2 FQGNSA. The CDR3 reads CASTLDREEQYF. The CDR3 nucleotides are TGTGCCAGCACCTTGGACAGGGAAGAGCAGTACTTC.

Concerning this clone: This same CDR3 is encoded by further DNA sequences in the sample. The gene calls are TRBV9 and TRBJ1-4, with 9 bases identical to TRBD1. The V and J ends lost 0 bases and 4 bases, in that order; junction bases with no gene match: 1. Germline lookup yields CDR1 SGDLS and CDR2 YYNGEE. CDR3 length equals 15 residues. CDR3 amino acids: CASSVEGQGNEKLFF. The CDR3 DNA reads as TGTGCCAGCAGCGTAGAGGGACAGGGTAATGAAAAACTGTTTTTT.

Worth noting for this clone: This sample includes further DNA sequences coding for the same CDR3. The CDR3 sequence is CASSGLAGRGTDTQYF. The DNA of the CDR3 is TGTGCCAGCAGTGGTCTAGCGGGTAGGGGAACAGATACGCAGTATTTT. The chain recombines TRBV6-1 with TRBJ2-3; TRBD2 agrees at 8 bases. V lost 4 bases, J lost 3 bases, and 9 bases stayed unmatched. Germline V gives CDR1 MNHNS, CDR2 SASEGT. The CDR3 has 16 amino acids.

The chain is built from TRBV27 and TRBJ2-3; 9 bases match TRBD2. This CDR3 has 17 amino acids. The V gene end was trimmed by 2 bases and the J gene end by 2 bases; junction bases not matched to a gene: 8. Germline values: CDR1 MNHEY, CDR2 SMNVEV (reference sequence). The CDR3 loop reads CASSLRATSGHTDTQYF. The CDR3 coding sequence is TGTGCCAGCAGTTTAAGGGCGACTAGCGGTCACACAGATACGCAGTATTTT.